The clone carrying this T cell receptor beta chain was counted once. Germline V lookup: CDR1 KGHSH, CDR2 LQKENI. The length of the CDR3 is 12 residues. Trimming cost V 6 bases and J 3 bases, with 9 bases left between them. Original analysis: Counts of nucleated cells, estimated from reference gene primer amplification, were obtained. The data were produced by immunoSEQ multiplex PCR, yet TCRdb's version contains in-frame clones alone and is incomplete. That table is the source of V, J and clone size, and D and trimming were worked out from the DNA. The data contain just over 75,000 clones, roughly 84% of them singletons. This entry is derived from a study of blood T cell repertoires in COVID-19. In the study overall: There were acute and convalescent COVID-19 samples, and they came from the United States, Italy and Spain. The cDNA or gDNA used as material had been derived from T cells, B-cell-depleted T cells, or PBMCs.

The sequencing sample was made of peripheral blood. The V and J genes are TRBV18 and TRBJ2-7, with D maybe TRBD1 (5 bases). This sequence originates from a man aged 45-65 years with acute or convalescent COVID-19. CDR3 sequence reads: CASSPTVYEQYF. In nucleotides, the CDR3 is TGTGCCAGCTCGCCGACAGTCTACGAGCAGTACTTC. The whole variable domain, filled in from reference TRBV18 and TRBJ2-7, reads NAGVMQNPRHLVRRRGQEARLRCSPMKGHSHVYWYRQLPEEGLKFMVYLQKENIIDESGMPKERFSAEFPKEGPSILRIQQVVRGDSAAYFCASSPTVYEQYFGPGTRLTVT.